The 10 T cell receptor beta chains listed next were all sequenced from one sample in a study of blood T cell repertoires in COVID-19. Assay used: immunoSEQ multiplex PCR; TCRdb lists only in-frame clones, some missing. The sample lists over 250,000 clones; around 84% were seen once. The sequencing sample was made of PBMCs or T cells enriched from blood (not recorded which). These receptors were obtained from a man aged 40-50 years who had been exposed to COVID-19.

This clone occurred a few times. V is TRBV28 and J is TRBJ1-3; D is unclear. Germline CDR1 is MDHEN and CDR2 is SYDVKM. The CDR3 totals 16 residues. V lost 6 bases and J 0 bases, leaving 15 bases between the germline ends. Written as DNA, the CDR3 is TGTGCCAGCAGCTCTCTCGCCGGAGACTCTGGAAACACCATATATTTT. Amino acids: CASSSLAGDSGNTIYF.

In DNA form, the CDR3 reads TGTGCCTGGAGTGTACGGGGGGCTGGTGAAAAACTGTTTTTT. Its protein product is CAWSVRGAGEKLFF. V gene TRBV30 combines with J gene TRBJ1-4, with D maybe TRBD1 (6 bases). V lost 0 bases to trimming and J lost 7 bases, with 12 bases between them. The CDR3 spans 14 residues. Looked up from germline, CDR1 is GTSNPN and CDR2 is SVGIG (reference sequence).

The genes are TRBV12-3 or TRBV12-4 and TRBJ2-2; D remains ambiguous. This CDR3 has 13 amino acids. V lost 6 bases, J lost 6 bases, and 11 bases lay in between. CDR3 region: CASSDQRPGELFF. CDR3 in DNA: TGTGCCAGCAGCGACCAGCGCCCCGGGGAGCTGTTTTTT.

This clone was recorded a few times. The V gene is TRBV29-1, the J gene TRBJ2-1; D perhaps matches TRBD2 (5 bases). The germline CDR1 and CDR2 sequences are SQVTM and ANQGSEA. This CDR3 has 14 amino acids. With 5 bases removed from V and 7 bases from J, the gap between germline ends came to 18 bases. The CDR3 sequence is CSVLEEGMRNEQFF. DNA for the CDR3: TGCAGCGTTCTGGAAGAGGGAATGAGAAATGAGCAGTTCTTC.

The rearrangement joins TRBV14 to TRBJ1-4; D not resolved. The V end was cut by 1 base, the J end by 8 bases, with 17 bases between. The CDR3 consists of 16 residues. CDR1 is SGHDN and CDR2 is FVKESK in the germline V gene. Here the CDR3 reads CASSQALGQHKEKLFF. Here the CDR3 DNA reads TGTGCCAGCAGCCAAGCCTTGGGCCAGCACAAGGAAAAACTGTTTTTT.

This chain uses TRBV6-5 with TRBJ2-7; D is unclear. V was pared by 7 bases and J by 7 bases, with 14 bases between. This CDR3 has 12 amino acids. Germline V gives CDR1 MNHEY, CDR2 SVGAGI. The CDR3 here is CASMRGLWEQYF. The CDR3 nucleotides read TGTGCCAGCATGAGAGGCTTGTGGGAGCAGTACTTC.

Only one count was recorded for this clone. The chain couples TRBV9 to TRBJ2-7; TRBD1 matches 8 bases. The CDR3 covers 15 residues. Germline CDR1 and CDR2: SGDLS and YYNGEE. V gave up 0 bases and J gave up 4 bases; unmatched junction bases: 6. The CDR3 spells CASSVAAGGLYEQYF. The CDR3 DNA sequence: TGTGCCAGCAGCGTAGCTGCAGGGGGCCTGTACGAGCAGTACTTC.

The J gene is TRBJ2-1, the V gene TRBV5-1; 7 nucleotides agree with TRBD1. The length of the CDR3 is 15 residues. The V and J ends lost 4 bases and 7 bases, in that order; junction bases with no gene match: 11. CDR1 and CDR2 from the germline V gene are SGHRS and YFSETQ. The CDR3 DNA reads as TGCGCCAGCAGCATACAGGGGAATTTCGGTAATGAGCAGTTCTTC. Translating gives CASSIQGNFGNEQFF.

The rearrangement uses TRBV5-1 and TRBJ2-3, with 7 nucleotides matching TRBD1. The CDR3 is 15 amino acids. Germline V gene lookup returns CDR1 SGHRS and CDR2 YFSETQ. Trimming took 3 bases from V and 3 from J; bases not matched to a gene: 7. CDR3 residues: CASSSGTVATDTQYF. Here the CDR3 DNA reads TGCGCCAGCAGCTCGGGGACAGTCGCGACAGATACGCAGTATTTT.

The chain carries TRBV15 and TRBJ2-5; 10 bases align to TRBD1. Unmatched junction bases numbered 9, after V lost 0 bases and J lost 5 bases. Germline values: CDR1 LNHNV, CDR2 YYDKDF (reference sequence). The CDR3 covers 17 residues. CDR3 protein: CATSRDLGTGEAETQYF. CDR3 DNA sequence: TGTGCCACCAGCAGAGATCTTGGGACAGGGGAAGCGGAGACCCAGTACTTC.